This T cell receptor (beta chain) was recovered during a study of T-cell reconstitution after alpha-beta-depleted transplantation in children. Study-level findings and limits: After transplant, high TCRbeta diversity at day 60 in some patients arose from surviving recipient T cells and thymic progenitors.

The CDR3 contains 14 residues. V trimming: 6 bases; J trimming: 4 bases; junction bases outside the gene matches: 8. In this sample, this clonotype turned up a few times. What it binds is not known. Preparation of the TCRbeta library used unique molecular identifiers. A single record per CDR3 protein comes from TCRdb applying MiXCR to the PCR reads. The sample lists hundreds of thousands of distinct CDR3 sequences; about an eighth were seen once. This rearrangement joins TRBV12-3 or TRBV12-4 to TRBJ2-5; 7 bases are a match to TRBD1. This clonotype was sampled from a girl aged 2 to 10 with congenital amegakaryocytic thrombocytopenia, due to receive a stem cell transplant. Material: PBMCs, obtained before TCRalphabeta/CD19-depleted stem cell transplant. The CDR3 is CASSTPDRPETQYF. The CDR3 DNA reads as TGTGCCAGCAGCACACCGGACAGGCCAGAGACCCAGTACTTC.